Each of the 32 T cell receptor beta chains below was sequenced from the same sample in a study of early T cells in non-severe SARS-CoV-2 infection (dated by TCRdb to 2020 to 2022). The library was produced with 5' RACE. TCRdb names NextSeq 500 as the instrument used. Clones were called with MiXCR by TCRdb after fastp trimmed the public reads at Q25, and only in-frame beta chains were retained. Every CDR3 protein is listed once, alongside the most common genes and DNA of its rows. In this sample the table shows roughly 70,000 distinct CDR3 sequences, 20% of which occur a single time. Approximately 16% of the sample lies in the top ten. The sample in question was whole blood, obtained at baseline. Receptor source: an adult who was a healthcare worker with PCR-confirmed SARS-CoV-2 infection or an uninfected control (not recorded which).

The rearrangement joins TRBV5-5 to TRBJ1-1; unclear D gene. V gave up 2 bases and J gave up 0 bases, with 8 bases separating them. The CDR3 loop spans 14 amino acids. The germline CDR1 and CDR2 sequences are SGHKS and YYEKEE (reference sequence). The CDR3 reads CASSFRELNTEAFF. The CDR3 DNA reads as TGTGCCAGCAGCTTTCGTGAGCTGAACACTGAAGCTTTCTTT.

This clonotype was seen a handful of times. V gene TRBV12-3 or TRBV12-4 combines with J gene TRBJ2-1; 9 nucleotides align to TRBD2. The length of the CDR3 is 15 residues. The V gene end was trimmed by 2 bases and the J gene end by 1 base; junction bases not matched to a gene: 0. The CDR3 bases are TGTGCCAGCAGTTTAACTAGCGGGTCCTACAATGAGCAGTTCTTC. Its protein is CASSLTSGSYNEQFF.

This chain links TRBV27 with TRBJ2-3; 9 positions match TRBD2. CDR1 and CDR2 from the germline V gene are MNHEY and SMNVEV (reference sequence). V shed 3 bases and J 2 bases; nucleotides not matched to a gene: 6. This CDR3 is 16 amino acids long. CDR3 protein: CASSLHSGGFTDTQYF. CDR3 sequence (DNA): TGTGCCAGCAGTTTGCACAGCGGGGGGTTCACAGATACGCAGTATTTT.

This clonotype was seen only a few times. The CDR3 protein is CASSLGRGGQPQHF. Here the CDR3 DNA reads TGTGCCAGCAGCTTAGGGCGCGGGGGACAGCCCCAGCATTTT. The chain recombines TRBV5-5 with TRBJ1-5, with D perhaps TRBD1 (5 bases). Deletions cut 2 bases from V and 7 bases from J, with 13 bases between. In germline, CDR1 is SGHKS, CDR2 YYEKEE (reference sequence). This CDR3 has 14 amino acids.

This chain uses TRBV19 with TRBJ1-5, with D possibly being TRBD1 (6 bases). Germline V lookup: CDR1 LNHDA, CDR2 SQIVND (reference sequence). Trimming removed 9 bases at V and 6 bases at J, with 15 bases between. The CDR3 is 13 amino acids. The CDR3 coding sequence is TGTGCCAGCTCCAGGGGATGGGCTCAGCCCCAGCATTTT. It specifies CASSRGWAQPQHF.

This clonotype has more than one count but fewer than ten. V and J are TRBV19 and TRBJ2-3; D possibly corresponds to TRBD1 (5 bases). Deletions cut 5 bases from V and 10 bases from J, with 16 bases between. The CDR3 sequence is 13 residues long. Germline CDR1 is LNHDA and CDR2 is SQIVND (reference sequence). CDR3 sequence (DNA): TGTGCCAGTAGTGATGCAGGGAAAGGGCCGCAGTATTTT. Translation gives CASSDAGKGPQYF.

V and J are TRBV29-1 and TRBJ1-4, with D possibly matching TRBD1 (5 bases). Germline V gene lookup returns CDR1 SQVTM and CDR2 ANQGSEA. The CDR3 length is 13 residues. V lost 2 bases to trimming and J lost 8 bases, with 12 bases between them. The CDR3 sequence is CSVEQGGSEKLFF. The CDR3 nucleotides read TGCAGCGTTGAACAGGGAGGATCCGAAAAACTGTTTTTT.

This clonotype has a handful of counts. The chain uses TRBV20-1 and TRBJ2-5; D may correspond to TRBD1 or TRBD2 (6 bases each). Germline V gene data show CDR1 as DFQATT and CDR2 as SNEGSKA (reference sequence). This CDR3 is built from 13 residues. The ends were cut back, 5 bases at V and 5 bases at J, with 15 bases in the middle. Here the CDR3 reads CSAAGGLEETQYF. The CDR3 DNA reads TGCAGTGCTGCCGGGGGCCTGGAGGAGACCCAGTACTTC.

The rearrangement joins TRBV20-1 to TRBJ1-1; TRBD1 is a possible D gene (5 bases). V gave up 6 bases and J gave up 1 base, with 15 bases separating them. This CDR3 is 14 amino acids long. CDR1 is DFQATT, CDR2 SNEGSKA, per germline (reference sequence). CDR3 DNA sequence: TGCAGTGCCCCGAGGACACCACGGAACACTGAAGCTTTCTTT. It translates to CSAPRTPRNTEAFF.

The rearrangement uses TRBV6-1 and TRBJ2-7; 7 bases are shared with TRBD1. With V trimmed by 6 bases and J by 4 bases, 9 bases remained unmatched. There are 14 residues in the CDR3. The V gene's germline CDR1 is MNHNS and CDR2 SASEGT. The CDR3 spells CASSDRDILYEQYF. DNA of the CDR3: TGTGCCAGCAGCGACAGGGACATCTTATACGAGCAGTACTTC.

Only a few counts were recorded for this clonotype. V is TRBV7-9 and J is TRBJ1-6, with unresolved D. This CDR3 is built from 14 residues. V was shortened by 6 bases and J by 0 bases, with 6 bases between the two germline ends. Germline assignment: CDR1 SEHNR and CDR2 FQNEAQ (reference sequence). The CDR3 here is CASSKSSYNSPLHF. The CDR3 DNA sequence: TGTGCCAGCAGTAAAAGCTCCTATAATTCACCCCTCCACTTT.

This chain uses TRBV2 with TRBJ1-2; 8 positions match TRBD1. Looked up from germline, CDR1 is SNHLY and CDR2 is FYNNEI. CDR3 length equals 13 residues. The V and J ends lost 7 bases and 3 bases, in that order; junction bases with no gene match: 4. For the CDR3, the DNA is TGTGCCAGCACCTTGACAGGGGACTATGGCTACACCTTC. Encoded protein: CASTLTGDYGYTF.

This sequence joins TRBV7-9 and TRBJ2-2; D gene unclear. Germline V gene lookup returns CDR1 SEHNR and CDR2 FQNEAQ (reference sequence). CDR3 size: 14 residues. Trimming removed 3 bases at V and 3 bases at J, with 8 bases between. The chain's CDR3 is CASSFRADTGELFF. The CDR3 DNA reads TGTGCCAGCAGCTTCCGGGCGGACACCGGGGAGCTGTTTTTT. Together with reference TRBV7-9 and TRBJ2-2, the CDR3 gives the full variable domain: DTGVSQNPRHKITKRGQNVTFRCDPISEHNRLYWYRQTLGQGPEFLTYFQNEAQLEKSRLLSDRFSAERPKGSFSTLEIQRTEQGDSAMYLCASSFRADTGELFFGEGSRLTVL.

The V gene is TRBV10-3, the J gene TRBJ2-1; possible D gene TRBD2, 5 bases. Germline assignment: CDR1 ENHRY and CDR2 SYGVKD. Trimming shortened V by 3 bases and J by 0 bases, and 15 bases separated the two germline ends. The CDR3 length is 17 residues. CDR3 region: CAISEEGIRSSYNEQFF. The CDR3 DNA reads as TGTGCCATCAGTGAAGAGGGTATCCGGTCCTCCTACAATGAGCAGTTCTTC.

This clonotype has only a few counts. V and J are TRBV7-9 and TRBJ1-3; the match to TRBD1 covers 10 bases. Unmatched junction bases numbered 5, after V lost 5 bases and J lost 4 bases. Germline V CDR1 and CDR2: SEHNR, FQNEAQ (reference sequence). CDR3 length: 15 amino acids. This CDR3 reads CASSMLGQGGNTIYF. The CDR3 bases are TGTGCCAGCAGCATGTTGGGACAGGGGGGAAACACCATATATTTT. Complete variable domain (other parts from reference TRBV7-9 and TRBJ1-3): DTGVSQNPRHKITKRGQNVTFRCDPISEHNRLYWYRQTLGQGPEFLTYFQNEAQLEKSRLLSDRFSAERPKGSFSTLEIQRTEQGDSAMYLCASSMLGQGGNTIYFGEGSWLTVV.

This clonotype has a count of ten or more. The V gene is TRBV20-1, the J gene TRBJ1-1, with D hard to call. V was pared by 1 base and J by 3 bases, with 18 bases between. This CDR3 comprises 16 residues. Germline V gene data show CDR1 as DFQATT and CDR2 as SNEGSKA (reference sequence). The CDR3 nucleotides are TGCAGTGCTAGAGCACCCCCCAGGCTCGAGGACACTGAAGCTTTCTTT. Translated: CSARAPPRLEDTEAFF.

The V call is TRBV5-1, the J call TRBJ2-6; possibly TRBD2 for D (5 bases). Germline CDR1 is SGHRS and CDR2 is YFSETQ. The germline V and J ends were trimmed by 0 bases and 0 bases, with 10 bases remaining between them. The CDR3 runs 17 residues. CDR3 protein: CASSLVGLYSGANVLTF. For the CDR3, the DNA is TGCGCCAGCAGCTTGGTCGGACTCTACTCTGGGGCCAACGTCCTGACTTTC.

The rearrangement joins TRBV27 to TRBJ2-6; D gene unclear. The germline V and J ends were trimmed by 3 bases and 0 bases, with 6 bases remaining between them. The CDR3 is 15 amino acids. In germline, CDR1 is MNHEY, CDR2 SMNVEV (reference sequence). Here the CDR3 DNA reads TGTGCCAGCAGTTTTGACGGCTCTGGGGCCAACGTCCTGACTTTC. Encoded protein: CASSFDGSGANVLTF.

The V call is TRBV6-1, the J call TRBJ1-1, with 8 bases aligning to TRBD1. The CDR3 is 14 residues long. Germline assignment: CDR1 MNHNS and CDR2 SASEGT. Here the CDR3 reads CASTPGTGYTEAFF. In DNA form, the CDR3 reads TGTGCATCTACCCCCGGGACAGGATACACTGAAGCTTTCTTT.

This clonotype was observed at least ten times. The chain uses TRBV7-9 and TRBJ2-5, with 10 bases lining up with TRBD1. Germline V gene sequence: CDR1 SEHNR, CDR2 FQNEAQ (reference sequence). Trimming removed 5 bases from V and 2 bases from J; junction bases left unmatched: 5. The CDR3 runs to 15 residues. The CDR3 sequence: CASSPWDRGQETQYF. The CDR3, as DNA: TGTGCCAGCAGCCCTTGGGACAGGGGACAAGAGACCCAGTACTTC.

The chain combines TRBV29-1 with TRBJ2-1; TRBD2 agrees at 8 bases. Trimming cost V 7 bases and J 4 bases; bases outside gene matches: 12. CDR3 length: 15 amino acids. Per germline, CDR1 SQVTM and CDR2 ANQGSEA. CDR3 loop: CSAVGGASGYNEQFF. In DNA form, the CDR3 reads TGCAGCGCCGTGGGAGGGGCTAGCGGGTACAATGAGCAGTTCTTC.

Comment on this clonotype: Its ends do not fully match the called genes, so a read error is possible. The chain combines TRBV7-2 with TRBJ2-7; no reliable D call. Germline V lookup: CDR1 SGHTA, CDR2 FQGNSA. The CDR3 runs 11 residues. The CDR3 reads CASRGVGEQCF. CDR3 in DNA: TGTGCCAGCAGAGGAGTGGGCGAGCAGTGCTTC.

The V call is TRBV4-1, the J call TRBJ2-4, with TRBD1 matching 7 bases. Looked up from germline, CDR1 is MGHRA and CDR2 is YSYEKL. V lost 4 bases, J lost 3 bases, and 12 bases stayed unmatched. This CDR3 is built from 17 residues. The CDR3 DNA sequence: TGCGCCAGCAGCCGCCTTCCGGGACAGAGCCTCAAAAACATTCAGTACTTC. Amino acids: CASSRLPGQSLKNIQYF.

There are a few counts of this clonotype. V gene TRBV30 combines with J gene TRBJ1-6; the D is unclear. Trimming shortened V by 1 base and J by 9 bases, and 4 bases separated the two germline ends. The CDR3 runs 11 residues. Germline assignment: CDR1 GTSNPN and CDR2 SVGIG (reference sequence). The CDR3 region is CAWSDRSPLHF. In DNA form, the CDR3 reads TGTGCCTGGAGTGACCGTTCACCCCTCCACTTT.

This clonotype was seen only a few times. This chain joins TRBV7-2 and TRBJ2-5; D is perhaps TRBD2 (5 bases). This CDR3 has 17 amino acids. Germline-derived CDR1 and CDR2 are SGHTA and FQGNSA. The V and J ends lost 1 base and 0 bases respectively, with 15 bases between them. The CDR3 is CASSLVAVRGHQETQYF. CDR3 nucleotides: TGTGCCAGCAGCTTAGTGGCGGTTCGGGGTCACCAAGAGACCCAGTACTTC.

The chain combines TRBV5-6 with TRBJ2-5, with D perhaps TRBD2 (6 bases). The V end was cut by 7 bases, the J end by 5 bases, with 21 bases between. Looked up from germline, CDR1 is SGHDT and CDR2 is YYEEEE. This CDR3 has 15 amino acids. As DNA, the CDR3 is TGTGCCAGCCGGGTGGGACTGGAATACTCGGAGACCCAGTACTTC. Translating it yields CASRVGLEYSETQYF.

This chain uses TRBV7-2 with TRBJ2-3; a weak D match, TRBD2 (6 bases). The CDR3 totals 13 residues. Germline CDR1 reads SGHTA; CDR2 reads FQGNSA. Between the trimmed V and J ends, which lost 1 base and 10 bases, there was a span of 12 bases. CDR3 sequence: CASSLGLEGSQYF. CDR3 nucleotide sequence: TGTGCCAGCAGCTTAGGGTTGGAGGGGTCGCAGTATTTT.

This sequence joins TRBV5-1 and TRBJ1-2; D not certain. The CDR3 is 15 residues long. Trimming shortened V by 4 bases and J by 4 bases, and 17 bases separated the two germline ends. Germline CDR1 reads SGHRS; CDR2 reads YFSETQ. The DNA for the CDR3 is TGCGCCAGCAGCCCCGCTAGGTTAACAAGCTATGGCTACACCTTC. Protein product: CASSPARLTSYGYTF.

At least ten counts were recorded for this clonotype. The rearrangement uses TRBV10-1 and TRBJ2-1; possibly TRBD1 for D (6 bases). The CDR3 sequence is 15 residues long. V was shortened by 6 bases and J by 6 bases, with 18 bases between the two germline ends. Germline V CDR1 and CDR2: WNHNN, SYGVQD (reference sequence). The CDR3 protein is CASSGGAGEPNEQFF. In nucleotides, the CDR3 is TGCGCCAGCAGCGGAGGAGCAGGGGAACCCAATGAGCAGTTCTTC.

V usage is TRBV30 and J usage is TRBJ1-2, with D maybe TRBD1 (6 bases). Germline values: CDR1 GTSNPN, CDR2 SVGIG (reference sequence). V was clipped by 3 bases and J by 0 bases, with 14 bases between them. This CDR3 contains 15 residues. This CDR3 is CAWRGTMPSNYGYTF. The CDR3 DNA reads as TGTGCCTGGAGGGGGACAATGCCTTCTAACTATGGCTACACCTTC.

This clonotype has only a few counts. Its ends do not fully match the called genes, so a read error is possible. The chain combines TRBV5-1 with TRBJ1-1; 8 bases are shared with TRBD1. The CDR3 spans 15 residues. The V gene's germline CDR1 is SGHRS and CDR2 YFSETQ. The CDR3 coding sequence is TGCGCCAGCAGCCCGGGGACAGGACTGAACGCTGAAGCTTTCTTT. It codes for CASSPGTGLNAEAFF.

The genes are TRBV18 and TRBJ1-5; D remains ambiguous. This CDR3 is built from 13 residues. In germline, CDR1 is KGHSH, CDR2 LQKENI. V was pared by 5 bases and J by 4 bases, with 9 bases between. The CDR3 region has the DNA TGTGCCAGCTCAGAAACAGATAATCAGCCCCAGCATTTT. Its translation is CASSETDNQPQHF.